One sample yielded the 8 T cell receptor beta chains listed below, sequenced in a study of cytomegalovirus exposure and HLA in healthy donors. It was with 60 Vbeta and 13 Jbeta primers that the PCR ran. Clones were sequenced by immunoSEQ multiplex PCR, and TCRdb holds only the in-frame ones, with some missing. Recorded for this sample: 45,000 to 55,000 clones. The material sequenced was PBMCs. These receptors all come from a man in his forties in good health and CMV-seropositive.

The rearrangement joins TRBV6-5 to TRBJ2-2; 7 bases are shared with TRBD2. The CDR3 spans 15 residues. J lost 5 bases, V lost 6 bases, and 9 bases had no gene match. The V gene's germline CDR1 is MNHEY and CDR2 SVGAGI. The CDR3 loop is CASSLAAQGTGELFF. The CDR3 bases are TGTGCCAGCAGCCTAGCGGCTCAAGGGACCGGGGAGCTGTTTTTT.

This chain uses TRBV6-5 with TRBJ2-1; maybe TRBD2 (7 bases). Trimming pared 5 bases from V and 10 bases from J, leaving 12 bases between. The CDR3 has 12 residues. CDR1 and CDR2 (germline): MNHEY, SVGAGI. CDR3 loop: CASSLGGGEQFF. CDR3 nucleotide sequence: TGTGCCAGCAGTCTAGGGGGAGGGGAGCAGTTCTTC.

The chain is built from TRBV19 and TRBJ2-4, with 10 bases aligning to TRBD2. This CDR3 region has 15 residues. V dropped 3 bases and J dropped 4; count of bases not matched to a gene: 3. Germline V gives CDR1 LNHDA, CDR2 SQIVND (reference sequence). In DNA form, the CDR3 reads TGTGCCAGTAGTATGGAACTAGCGGGGAAAAACATTCAGTACTTC. Its translation is CASSMELAGKNIQYF.

As concerns this clone: This CDR3 is also generated by other DNA sequences in the sample. This chain uses TRBV6-9 with TRBJ2-3; D call uncertain. The CDR3 has 13 residues. The V and J ends lost 1 base and 5 bases respectively, with 7 bases between them. Germline values: CDR1 MNHGY, CDR2 SVAAGI. This CDR3 reads CASSYFLLDTQYF. CDR3 nucleotide sequence: TGTGCCAGCAGTTATTTCCTTCTAGATACGCAGTATTTT.

A word on this clone: One end of the junction fails to match germline, which may point to a read error. V gene TRBV7-3 combines with J gene TRBJ2-5; 8 bases are a match to TRBD2. CDR3 size: 14 residues. Per germline, CDR1 SGHTA and CDR2 FQGTGA. The CDR3 reads CASSLGGLEGTRYF. CDR3 sequence (DNA): TGTGCCAGCAGCTTAGGGGGACTAGAAGGGACCCGGTACTTC.

This chain joins TRBV19 and TRBJ1-1, with D maybe TRBD1 (6 bases). The CDR3 extends over 17 amino acids. The V gene's germline CDR1 is LNHDA and CDR2 SQIVND (reference sequence). Deletions cut 3 bases from V and 3 bases from J, with 20 bases between. The CDR3 DNA reads as TGTGCCAGTAGTATTTGGCCAGGCGGGGGGCCCTACACTGAAGCTTTCTTT. It yields the protein CASSIWPGGGPYTEAFF.

Here the CDR3 DNA reads TGTGCCAGTACCGCAATTAGGGACAGGGAGAACACTGAAGCTTTCTTT. Protein: CASTAIRDRENTEAFF. The chain carries TRBV19 and TRBJ1-1; 9 bases map to TRBD1. The V segment lost 7 bases and the J segment 1 base; nucleotides outside the gene matches: 10. The CDR3 sequence is 16 residues long. Germline V lookup: CDR1 LNHDA, CDR2 SQIVND (reference sequence).

The chain carries TRBV7-9 and TRBJ2-6; a weak D match, TRBD1 (5 bases). Looked up from germline, CDR1 is SEHNR and CDR2 is FQNEAQ (reference sequence). Trimming pared 5 bases from V and 2 bases from J, leaving 10 bases between. The CDR3 totals 15 residues. The CDR3 DNA follows: TGTGCCAGCAGCCTGACAGTGGCTGGGGCCAACGTCCTGACTTTC. Translating gives CASSLTVAGANVLTF. Complete variable domain (other parts from reference TRBV7-9 and TRBJ2-6): DTGVSQNPRHKITKRGQNVTFRCDPISEHNRLYWYRQTLGQGPEFLTYFQNEAQLEKSRLLSDRFSAERPKGSFSTLEIQRTEQGDSAMYLCASSLTVAGANVLTFGAGSRLTVL.